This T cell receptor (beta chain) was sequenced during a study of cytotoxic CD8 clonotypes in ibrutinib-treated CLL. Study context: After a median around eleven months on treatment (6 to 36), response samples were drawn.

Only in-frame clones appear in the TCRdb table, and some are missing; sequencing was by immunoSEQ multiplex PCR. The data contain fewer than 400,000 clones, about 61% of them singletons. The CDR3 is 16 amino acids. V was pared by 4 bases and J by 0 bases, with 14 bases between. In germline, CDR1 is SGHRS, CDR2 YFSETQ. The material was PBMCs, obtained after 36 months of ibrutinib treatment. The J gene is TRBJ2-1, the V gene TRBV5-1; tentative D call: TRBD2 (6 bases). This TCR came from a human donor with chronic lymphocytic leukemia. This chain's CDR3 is CASSPYSGSSYNEQFF. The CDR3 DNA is TGCGCCAGCAGCCCTTATAGCGGTAGCTCCTACAATGAGCAGTTCTTC.